The present entry profiles one T cell receptor (beta chain) with its context. The sample belongs to a study of T cell changes during pregnancy in multiple sclerosis. Germline V gene sequence: CDR1 MDHEN, CDR2 SYDVKM. V lost 1 base, J lost 8 bases, and 15 bases lay in between. The CDR3 has 15 residues. Generated by immunoSEQ multiplex PCR, the TCRdb table keeps only in-frame clones and is missing some. Of roughly 38,000 clones in the sample, around 91% are singletons; the top ten hold under 0.75%. Source: CD4+ T cells from peripheral blood mononuclear cells, taken in the second trimester of pregnancy. The receptor was derived from a female donor in good health, enrolled as a control in a pregnancy study. The chain couples TRBV28 to TRBJ2-1, with a tentative D call TRBD1 (6 bases). CDR3 sequence (DNA): TGTGCCAGCAGTTTATACTTGGGGGCAGCGGATGAGCAGTTCTTC. This encodes CASSLYLGAADEQFF. The complete variable domain, with remaining parts taken from reference TRBV28 and TRBJ2-1, reads DVKVTQSSRYLVKRTGEKVFLECVQDMDHENMFWYRQDPGLGLRLIYFSYDVKMKEKGDIPEGYSVSREKKERFSLILESASTNQTSMYLCASSLYLGAADEQFFGPGTRLTVL.